These 16 T cell receptor beta chains were sequenced from one sample in a study of post-analysis software for immune sequencing data. Overall study findings and caveats: A few TRBV segments (TRBV5-6, TRBV5-1 and TRBV20-1 among them) occurred more frequently in patients than in controls.

Each TCR beta cDNA library carried unique molecular identifiers. In TCRdb, the PCR reads were re-called with MiXCR into one record per CDR3 protein. The repertoire holds roughly 870,000 distinct CDR3 sequences, approximately 53% seen once, with approximately 4.4% in the top ten. No antigen is known for these receptors. Sequencing used blood. The receptors originated from a girl aged 10-17 years with multiple sclerosis.

J is TRBJ2-4 and V is TRBV6-4, with a possible D match to TRBD1 (6 bases). Judging by the DNA end, TRBJ2-7 fits better; the J call may be wrong. Germline CDR1 is MRHNA and CDR2 is SNTAGT. The CDR3 spans 15 residues. The DNA of the CDR3 is TGTGCCAGCAGTGACAAGGTGGGCAGGGGCTACGAGCAGTACTTC. Protein sequence: CASSDKVGRGYEQYF.

V and J are TRBV7-2 and TRBJ2-4; TRBD2 agrees at 7 bases. Unmatched junction bases numbered 11, after V lost 2 bases and J lost 10 bases. The CDR3 spans 15 residues. The germline V gene has CDR1 SGHTA and CDR2 FQGNSA. CDR3: CASSLRLTSPSIQYF. Here the CDR3 DNA reads TGTGCCAGCAGCTTAAGGTTGACTAGCCCTTCGATTCAGTACTTC.

This clonotype was observed once. This chain uses TRBV3-1 with TRBJ2-7; 14 bases are a match to TRBD2. CDR3 size: 17 residues. Germline CDR1 LGHDT, CDR2 YNNKEL (reference sequence). V shed 0 bases and J 0 bases; nucleotides not matched to a gene: 1. The DNA of the CDR3 is TGTGCCAGCAGCCAAGAGACTAGCGGGAGGGCCTCCTACGAGCAGTACTTC. It encodes CASSQETSGRASYEQYF.

The chain has TRBV27 and TRBJ2-6; D perhaps matches TRBD1 (5 bases). V shed 4 bases and J shed 0 bases, with 13 bases lying between them. The germline V gene encodes CDR1 MNHEY and CDR2 SMNVEV (reference sequence). The length of the CDR3 is 17 residues. The CDR3 sequence: CASSSRAADSGANVLTF. The CDR3 DNA sequence: TGTGCCAGCAGTTCCAGGGCCGCGGACTCTGGGGCCAACGTCCTGACTTTC.

The CDR3 is CASSHASRIYGYTF. In nucleotides, the CDR3 is TGTGCCAGCAGCCATGCATCCCGGATCTATGGCTACACCTTC. The V gene is TRBV7-9, the J gene TRBJ1-2, with D unclear. The CDR3 totals 14 residues. V was shortened by 5 bases and J by 4 bases, with 14 bases between the two germline ends. In germline, CDR1 is SEHNR, CDR2 FQNEAQ (reference sequence).

The gene calls are TRBV20-1 and TRBJ2-4; D remains unclear. The J call may be wrong; the DNA end is better matched by TRBJ2-7. This CDR3 has 13 amino acids. From germline, CDR1 is DFQATT and CDR2 SNEGSKA (reference sequence). CDR3 DNA sequence: TGCAGTGCTAGAGCCGGAGTTGTCAGCGAGCAGTACTTC. Its protein product is CSARAGVVSEQYF.

The rearrangement links TRBV12-5 to TRBJ2-5; D is unresolved. Per germline, CDR1 LGHNT and CDR2 FRNRAP. The CDR3 runs to 12 residues. Trimming took off 7 bases at V and 2 bases at J, with 8 bases between the two ends. The CDR3 here is CASVGVQETQYF. The CDR3 nucleotides are TGTGCTAGTGTCGGCGTTCAAGAGACCCAGTACTTC.

V usage is TRBV20-1 and J usage is TRBJ2-5, with no clear D. The V end was cut by 1 base, the J end by 0 bases, with 15 bases between. The CDR3 loop spans 16 amino acids. Germline loops: CDR1 DFQATT, CDR2 SNEGSKA (reference sequence). The CDR3 reads CSARGLYGVYQETQYF. The CDR3 DNA reads TGCAGTGCTAGAGGATTGTATGGGGTGTACCAAGAGACCCAGTACTTC.

Here the CDR3 reads CSVESGGHEQYF. The CDR3 DNA is TGCAGCGTTGAATCAGGGGGCCACGAGCAGTACTTC. The chain recombines TRBV29-1 with TRBJ2-7, with 8 nucleotides matching TRBD1. V was clipped by 2 bases and J by 5 bases; unmatched bases: 2. Germline V gives CDR1 SQVTM, CDR2 ANQGSEA. The CDR3 sequence is 12 residues long.

The count of this clonotype is one. The rearrangement uses TRBV27 and TRBJ2-5, with TRBD2 identical over 10 bases. The DNA end is more similar to TRBJ2-7, so the J call may be wrong. This CDR3 has 17 amino acids. Germline V gene lookup returns CDR1 MNHEY and CDR2 SMNVEV (reference sequence). DNA for the CDR3: TGTGCCAGCAGTTCCCGGCTAGCGGGAGAGCCTTCCTACGAGCAGTACTTC. Amino acid sequence: CASSSRLAGEPSYEQYF.

J is TRBJ2-4 and V is TRBV20-1; 13 bases align to TRBD2. V shed 3 bases, J shed 6 bases, and the junction held 14 bases outside the gene matches. CDR3 length equals 18 residues. CDR1 DFQATT and CDR2 SNEGSKA come from the germline V gene (reference sequence). The CDR3 loop reads CSASRGLAGSSVLNIQYF. The CDR3 DNA is TGCAGTGCTAGTCGGGGACTAGCGGGAAGCTCCGTGCTAAACATTCAGTACTTC.

The chain carries TRBV5-1 and TRBJ2-1; 8 bases match TRBD1. Losses at the gene ends were 3 bases for V and 6 bases for J; bases not matched to a gene: 11. Germline V gene data show CDR1 as SGHRS and CDR2 as YFSETQ. The CDR3 loop spans 16 amino acids. As DNA, the CDR3 is TGCGCCAGCAGCTGGATGGGACAGGAACTTTCCAATGAGCAGTTCTTC. Translation gives CASSWMGQELSNEQFF.

Only a few counts were recorded for this clonotype. The chain uses TRBV20-1 and TRBJ1-4, with D uncertain. The CDR3 has 13 amino acids. Trimming stripped 3 bases from V and 4 bases from J, with 9 bases between. CDR1 is DFQATT, CDR2 SNEGSKA, per germline (reference sequence). DNA for the CDR3: TGCAGTGCTAGGGGCCTTCATAATGAAAAACTGTTTTTT. It specifies CSARGLHNEKLFF.

The V call is TRBV6-2 or TRBV6-3, the J call TRBJ2-1, with TRBD2 matching over 8 bases. Germline values: CDR1 MNHEY, CDR2 SVGEGT. V dropped 6 bases and J dropped 6; count of bases not matched to a gene: 16. The CDR3 has 17 amino acids. CDR3 residues: CASRRGRPGLGSNEQFF. CDR3 DNA: TGTGCCAGCAGAAGAGGACGACCGGGACTAGGCTCCAATGAGCAGTTCTTC.

The chain carries TRBV14 and TRBJ2-4, with D uncertain. This CDR3 has 16 amino acids. Germline CDR1 reads SGHDN; CDR2 reads FVKESK. Trimming pared 5 bases from V and 3 bases from J, leaving 17 bases between. In nucleotides, the CDR3 is TGTGCCAGCAGCTCGTTACATAGGGTGGACAAAAACATTCAGTACTTC. Translation gives CASSSLHRVDKNIQYF.

This clonotype was seen more than once but under ten times. The chain is built from TRBV20-1 and TRBJ1-1; the match to TRBD1 covers 12 bases. This CDR3 spans 16 amino acids. The V and J ends lost 7 bases and 6 bases, in that order; junction bases with no gene match: 15. The germline V gene encodes CDR1 DFQATT and CDR2 SNEGSKA (reference sequence). The CDR3 loop is CSGGQGARRGNSEAFF. In DNA, the CDR3 is TGCAGTGGGGGACAGGGGGCGCGTCGGGGTAATTCTGAAGCTTTCTTT.